The clone carrying this T cell receptor (beta chain) occurred a few times. Tagging with unique molecular identifiers was applied to individual cDNA molecules. TCRdb called the 5' RACE reads again in MiXCR, with one record for every CDR3 protein. The table shows fewer than 110,000 distinct CDR3 sequences, with around 10% occurring only once. This sample is drawn from a study of early T cells in non-severe SARS-CoV-2 infection. The CDR3 length is 16 residues. Germline V gives CDR1 MDHEN, CDR2 SYDVKM. V was pared by 8 bases and J by 6 bases, with 26 bases between. V gene TRBV28 combines with J gene TRBJ2-7; D gene unclear. Sequencing was performed on whole blood. The TCR was taken from an adult who was a healthcare worker with PCR-confirmed SARS-CoV-2 infection or an uninfected control (not recorded which). CDR3 in DNA: TGTGCCAGCGGTGGCTCTTTCGTATTGGCTAGTCGCGAGCAGTACTTC. Its translation is CASGGSFVLASREQYF.